The 29 T cell receptor beta chains given below trace back to one sample, sequenced in a study of immune evolution from preneoplasia to lung adenocarcinoma. The method was immunoSEQ multiplex PCR; TCRdb's version includes in-frame clones alone and lacks a portion of them. This table has roughly 4,500 clones, approximately 88% appearing once. Sequencing was done on a sample of FFPE lung adenocarcinoma in situ tissue. The receptor set was obtained from a person aged 60-80 years with lung adenocarcinoma.

The chain couples TRBV5-1 to TRBJ1-2; TRBD1 is a possible D gene (6 bases). The germline V gene encodes CDR1 SGHRS and CDR2 YFSETQ. Trimming removed 0 bases at V and 2 bases at J, with 14 bases between. The CDR3 contains 16 residues. The CDR3 nucleotides read TGCGCCAGCAGCTTGGGGGACAAAACTCGGAACTATGGCTACACCTTC. This encodes CASSLGDKTRNYGYTF. Based on the CDR3 plus reference TRBV5-1 and TRBJ1-2, the full variable domain is KAGVTQTPRYLIKTRGQQVTLSCSPISGHRSVSWYQQTPGQGLQFLFEYFSETQRNKGNFPGRFSGRQFSNSRSEMNVSTLELGDSALYLCASSLGDKTRNYGYTFGSGTRLTVV.

The V call is TRBV30, the J call TRBJ2-3; 12 nucleotides agree with TRBD2. The CDR3 is 14 residues long. The germline V gene encodes CDR1 GTSNPN and CDR2 SVGIG (reference sequence). Unmatched junction bases numbered 2, after V lost 3 bases and J lost 4 bases. CDR3 sequence reads: CAWRTSGGADTQYF. CDR3 sequence (DNA): TGTGCCTGGAGGACTAGCGGGGGCGCAGATACGCAGTATTTT.

The V gene is TRBV7-6, the J gene TRBJ2-7; TRBD1 or TRBD2 may be the D gene (5 bases each). V was cut by 5 bases and J by 2 bases, with 13 bases left in between. This CDR3 contains 14 residues. Germline-derived CDR1 and CDR2 are SGHVS and FNYEAQ. The CDR3 bases are TGTGCCAGCAGCCGGGACCGAGGTGCCTACGAGCAGTACTTC. Its protein product is CASSRDRGAYEQYF.

The CDR3, as DNA: TGTGCCAGCAGCTCCTCCTACGGAGCCTACGAGCAGTACTTC. As protein: CASSSSYGAYEQYF. The chain recombines TRBV7-2 with TRBJ2-7; no clear D gene. Trimming took off 4 bases at V and 2 bases at J, with 12 bases between the two ends. CDR1 and CDR2 from the germline V gene are SGHTA and FQGNSA. The length of the CDR3 is 14 residues.

This clone was seen just once. V and J are TRBV12-5 and TRBJ2-2; D possibly corresponds to TRBD2 (5 bases). The CDR3 covers 18 residues. Per the germline V gene, CDR1 is LGHNT and CDR2 is FRNRAP. The germline V and J ends were trimmed by 1 base and 3 bases, with 18 bases remaining between them. The CDR3: CASGLETAGLWDTGELFF. Here the CDR3 DNA reads TGTGCTAGTGGTTTGGAGACTGCGGGTTTATGGGACACCGGGGAGCTGTTTTTT.

CDR3 protein: CASSLPSAHDTQYF. The CDR3 bases are TGTGCCAGCAGCTTGCCTAGCGCCCACGATACGCAGTATTTT. The J gene is TRBJ2-3, the V gene TRBV5-4, with D maybe TRBD2 (6 bases). This CDR3 comprises 14 residues. CDR1 and CDR2 (germline): SGHNT, YYREEE (reference sequence). V dropped 1 base and J dropped 6 bases, with 12 bases sitting between them.

The CDR3 protein is CASSLKTSGGLPYNEQFF. The CDR3 DNA reads as TGTGCCAGCAGCCTCAAGACTAGCGGGGGGCTTCCGTACAATGAGCAGTTCTTC. This chain joins TRBV4-2 and TRBJ2-1; 13 nucleotides match TRBD2. J lost 4 bases, V lost 4 bases, and 10 bases had no gene match. CDR1 is LGHNA and CDR2 is YNFKEQ in the germline V gene. The CDR3 runs 18 residues.

The rearrangement uses TRBV28 and TRBJ2-7; 9 bases align to TRBD1. The trim removed 3 bases at V and 3 bases at J, leaving 3 bases unmatched. CDR1 MDHEN and CDR2 SYDVKM come from the germline V gene. The CDR3 runs 14 residues. CDR3 bases: TGTGCCAGCAGTTTTACAGGGGGCTTCTACGAGCAGTACTTC. Protein product: CASSFTGGFYEQYF.

The chain is built from TRBV5-6 and TRBJ1-3, with D unclear. Trimming stripped 3 bases from V and 2 bases from J, with 15 bases between. The CDR3 covers 16 residues. Per germline, CDR1 SGHDT and CDR2 YYEEEE. The CDR3 sequence is CASSYPAAAAGNTIYF. The CDR3 nucleotides are TGTGCCAGCAGCTACCCCGCAGCCGCGGCTGGAAACACCATATATTTT.

In its sample, this clone was seen once. The rearrangement joins TRBV6-6 to TRBJ1-2; no firm D call. V was shortened by 0 bases and J by 8 bases, with 19 bases between the two germline ends. Germline lookup yields CDR1 MNHNY and CDR2 SVGAGI (reference sequence). This CDR3 is built from 16 residues. The CDR3 loop is CASSYSPPGTAGGYTF. CDR3 nucleotide sequence: TGTGCCAGCAGTTACTCACCGCCGGGAACGGCGGGGGGCTACACCTTC.

The V gene is TRBV28, the J gene TRBJ2-3; no firm D call. Germline V gives CDR1 MDHEN, CDR2 SYDVKM. V lost 2 bases to trimming and J lost 2 bases, with 5 bases between them. The CDR3 length is 13 residues. CDR3 loop: CASSLRPTDTQYF. CDR3 DNA: TGTGCCAGCAGTTTACGGCCCACAGATACGCAGTATTTT.

The chain has TRBV5-5 and TRBJ2-2; 11 nucleotides line up with TRBD1. This CDR3 region has 16 residues. The J segment lost 4 bases and the V segment lost 4 bases, leaving 6 bases of the junction unmatched. The V gene's germline CDR1 is SGHKS and CDR2 YYEKEE (reference sequence). The CDR3 here is CASSAGQGARTGELFF. The CDR3 nucleotides are TGTGCCAGCAGCGCCGGACAGGGGGCGCGCACCGGGGAGCTGTTTTTT.

V and J are TRBV9 and TRBJ2-2, with D possibly called TRBD1 or TRBD2 (5 bases each). The CDR3 covers 14 residues. Germline-derived CDR1 and CDR2 are SGDLS and YYNGEE. Trimming took 4 bases from V and 3 from J, leaving 10 bases between them. CDR3 in amino acids: CASSSGRDTGELFF. DNA of the CDR3: TGTGCCAGCAGCTCAGGGCGGGACACCGGGGAGCTGTTTTTT.

The CDR3 is CASSRGSWGYTF. The CDR3 DNA is TGTGCCAGCAGCCGGGGGTCTTGGGGCTACACCTTC. The gene calls are TRBV14 and TRBJ1-2, with D perhaps matching TRBD1 (5 bases). Trimming stripped 4 bases from V and 8 bases from J, with 11 bases between. CDR3 length: 12 residues. The germline CDR1 and CDR2 sequences are SGHDN and FVKESK.

CDR3 in DNA: TGCGCCAGCAGCCAAGACAGCAAGAGCTCTGGAAACACCATATATTTT. Amino acid sequence: CASSQDSKSSGNTIYF. This chain uses TRBV4-3 with TRBJ1-3, with D unresolved. This CDR3 has 16 amino acids. V was trimmed by 0 bases and J by 0 bases, leaving 9 bases between them. Germline assignment: CDR1 LGHNA and CDR2 YSLEER.

J is TRBJ2-7 and V is TRBV4-2; TRBD2 matches 8 bases. There are 15 residues in the CDR3. V lost 0 bases to trimming and J lost 6 bases; unmatched junction nucleotides: 7. Germline lookup yields CDR1 LGHNA and CDR2 YNFKEQ. CDR3 in DNA: TGTGCCAGCAGCCAAGAGGGGAACGCGGGAGGCGAGCAGTACTTC. Translated: CASSQEGNAGGEQYF.

This chain links TRBV7-2 with TRBJ2-3, with D possibly matching TRBD2 (6 bases). Germline lookup yields CDR1 SGHTA and CDR2 FQGNSA. CDR3 length equals 14 residues. Deletions cut 3 bases from V and 3 bases from J, with 10 bases between. The CDR3 nucleotides are TGTGCCAGCAGCTTGGCGGGAAAAACAGATACGCAGTATTTT. Protein product: CASSLAGKTDTQYF.

The chain links TRBV30 to TRBJ2-5; a possible D gene is TRBD1 (5 bases). The CDR3 has 14 residues. In germline, CDR1 is GTSNPN, CDR2 SVGIG (reference sequence). Between the trimmed V and J ends, which lost 7 bases and 2 bases, there was a span of 17 bases. The CDR3 coding sequence is TGTGCCTCCCACTTGGGTCAGGGTCAAGAGACCCAGTACTTC. It translates to CASHLGQGQETQYF. The variable domain in full, completed from reference TRBV30 and TRBJ2-5, reads SQTIHQWPATLVQPVGSPLSLECTVEGTSNPNLYWYRQAAGRGLQLLFYSVGIGQISSEVPQNLSASRPQDRQFILSSKKLLLSDSGFYLCASHLGQGQETQYFGPGTRLLVL.

This clone was seen only once. V usage is TRBV30 and J usage is TRBJ1-6, with TRBD1 matching over 8 bases. Looked up from germline, CDR1 is GTSNPN and CDR2 is SVGIG (reference sequence). The CDR3 has 15 amino acids. V dropped 4 bases and J dropped 2; count of bases not matched to a gene: 4. CDR3 sequence reads: CAWKGQVAYNSPLHF. The DNA for the CDR3 is TGTGCCTGGAAGGGACAGGTCGCCTATAATTCACCCCTCCACTTT. Together with reference TRBV30 and TRBJ1-6, the CDR3 gives the full variable domain: SQTIHQWPATLVQPVGSPLSLECTVEGTSNPNLYWYRQAAGRGLQLLFYSVGIGQISSEVPQNLSASRPQDRQFILSSKKLLLSDSGFYLCAWKGQVAYNSPLHFGNGTRLTVT.

V gene TRBV5-1 combines with J gene TRBJ1-2; D gene ambiguous. V was pared by 4 bases and J by 8 bases, with 12 bases between. The germline V gene has CDR1 SGHRS and CDR2 YFSETQ. The CDR3 length is 12 residues. The CDR3 reads CASSREAGGYTF. CDR3 sequence (DNA): TGCGCCAGCAGCCGCGAAGCGGGGGGCTACACCTTC.

CDR3 sequence: CASSRTEGRDNQPQHF. The CDR3 coding sequence is TGTGCCAGTAGTCGGACGGAGGGGCGGGACAATCAGCCCCAGCATTTT. The chain combines TRBV19 with TRBJ1-5, with a tentative D call TRBD1 (5 bases). V dropped 5 bases and J dropped 3 bases, with 17 bases sitting between them. CDR1 and CDR2 (germline): LNHDA, SQIVND (reference sequence). The CDR3 is 16 amino acids.

V and J are TRBV5-1 and TRBJ2-5; TRBD2 is a possible D gene (7 bases). CDR1 SGHRS and CDR2 YFSETQ come from the germline V gene. The CDR3 extends over 15 amino acids. The V end was cut by 4 bases, the J end by 5 bases, with 18 bases between. The CDR3 region is CASSLTGRVGETQYF. CDR3 coding DNA: TGCGCCAGCAGCCTCACAGGGAGGGTCGGGGAGACCCAGTACTTC.

The CDR3 spells CASSLGDGAYEQYF. DNA for the CDR3: TGTGCCAGCAGCTTAGGGGACGGAGCCTACGAGCAGTACTTC. The rearrangement links TRBV13 to TRBJ2-7; no firm D call. Between the trimmed V and J ends, which lost 0 bases and 2 bases, there was a span of 8 bases. The CDR3 spans 14 residues. Germline values: CDR1 PRHDT, CDR2 FYEKMQ (reference sequence).

The chain combines TRBV6-1 with TRBJ1-3; no firm D call. CDR3 length: 14 amino acids. Per the germline V gene, CDR1 is MNHNS and CDR2 is SASEGT. V shed 4 bases and J shed 0 bases, with 7 bases lying between them. CDR3 amino acids: CASSVSPSGNTIYF. The DNA for the CDR3 is TGTGCCAGCAGTGTTTCCCCCTCTGGAAACACCATATATTTT.

The chain has TRBV5-6 and TRBJ2-7; 7 positions match TRBD1. The germline CDR1 and CDR2 sequences are SGHDT and YYEEEE. The CDR3 is 15 amino acids. J was trimmed by 12 bases and V by 7 bases; bases with no gene match: 22. CDR3 sequence (DNA): TGTGCCAGCGGGGACAGCCGGACAGGATGGGTTGTGTGGTACTTC. Protein: CASGDSRTGWVVWYF. The entire variable domain, with the rest obtained from reference TRBV5-6 and TRBJ2-7, is as follows: DAGVTQSPTHLIKTRGQQVTLRCSPKSGHDTVSWYQQALGQGPQFIFQYYEEEERQRGNFPDRFSGHQFPNYSSELNVNALLLGDSALYLCASGDSRTGWVVWYFGPGTRLTVT.

This clone was detected only a few times. The V gene is TRBV2, the J gene TRBJ2-7; the match to TRBD1 covers 7 bases. Germline CDR1 is SNHLY and CDR2 is FYNNEI. The V segment lost 4 bases and the J segment 1 base; nucleotides outside the gene matches: 7. This CDR3 has 15 residues. The DNA for the CDR3 is TGTGCCAGCAGTGCCGACAGGGTAGGGTCCTACGAGCAGTACTTC. Protein sequence: CASSADRVGSYEQYF.

V gene TRBV6-5 combines with J gene TRBJ2-7, with 11 nucleotides matching TRBD2. The CDR3 is made up of 13 amino acids. Losses at the gene ends were 6 bases for V and 4 bases for J; bases not matched to a gene: 2. From germline, CDR1 is MNHEY and CDR2 SVGAGI. The chain's CDR3 is CASRTSGGYEQYF. DNA of the CDR3: TGTGCCAGCAGAACTAGCGGGGGTTACGAGCAGTACTTC.

The rearrangement links TRBV4-3 to TRBJ2-3; 11 bases align to TRBD2. CDR1 is LGHNA and CDR2 is YSLEER in the germline V gene. V shed 3 bases, J shed 4 bases, and the junction held 3 bases outside the gene matches. This CDR3 is built from 15 residues. CDR3: CASSHLAGGADTQYF. In DNA form, the CDR3 reads TGCGCCAGCAGCCATCTAGCGGGAGGTGCAGATACGCAGTATTTT.

V gene TRBV10-3 combines with J gene TRBJ1-4; the match to TRBD1 covers 8 bases. The V gene end was trimmed by 3 bases and the J gene end by 8 bases; junction bases not matched to a gene: 5. The germline V gene encodes CDR1 ENHRY and CDR2 SYGVKD. This CDR3 has 14 amino acids. Here the CDR3 reads CAISDDRGSEKLFF. CDR3 DNA: TGTGCCATCAGTGATGACAGGGGAAGCGAAAAACTGTTTTTT.